The rows below give T cell receptor beta chains drawn from one sample of a study of blood T cell repertoires in COVID-19. The assay was immunoSEQ multiplex PCR, and TCRdb's table has in-frame clones only and misses some. Of around 200,000 clones listed, roughly 78% were seen once; the top ten hold 2.8%. Material: peripheral blood. The origin of the receptors is a woman aged 80 or over with active or convalescent COVID-19. Both conserved end residues are part of each CDR3. The order of the fields is J gene, D gene, clone size, V gene, CDR3 protein, CDR3 DNA. D genes are given only for firm matches. A clone size is listed for some rows: how often the clone was seen (once, few, many), or a class if it is expanded.

TRBJ2-7,.,.,TRBV19,CASSPRVGGDYEQYF,TGTGCCAGTAGTCCGCGCGTTGGCGGGGACTACGAGCAGTACTTC
TRBJ1-1,.,many,TRBV3-1/TRBV3-2,CASSQARGRGRTEAFF,TGTGCCAGCAGCCAAGCGCGGGGGAGGGGACGGACTGAAGCTTTCTTT
TRBJ2-3,.,.,TRBV5-6,CASSLGAGSGDTQYF,TGTGCCAGCAGCTTGGGGGCAGGGTCGGGCGATACGCAGTATTTT
TRBJ2-7,TRBD1,few,TRBV7-3,CASVQGAHEQYF,TGTGCCAGCGTACAGGGGGCCCACGAGCAGTACTTC
TRBJ2-1,.,.,TRBV10-3,CAISPGQVNEQFF,TGTGCCATCAGTCCGGGACAAGTGAATGAGCAGTTCTTC
TRBJ2-1,.,.,TRBV4-2,CASSQDVAETYNEQFF,TGTGCCAGCAGCCAAGACGTAGCGGAAACATACAATGAGCAGTTCTTC
TRBJ1-2,.,.,TRBV5-4,CASSLVTDLYGYTF,TGTGCCAGCAGCTTGGTTACAGACCTTTATGGCTACACCTTC
TRBJ1-2,TRBD1,.,TRBV27,CASSLNGQVHGYTF,TGTGCCAGCAGTTTAAACGGACAGGTTCATGGCTACACCTTC
TRBJ2-3,TRBD2,once,TRBV10-3,CATRGLAGALTDTQYF,TGTGCCACCCGGGGACTAGCGGGGGCCCTCACAGATACGCAGTATTTT
TRBJ1-2,TRBD1,many,TRBV5-1,CASSSSLPGQGDGGYTF,TGCGCCAGCAGCTCCAGCCTCCCGGGACAGGGCGACGGTGGCTACACCTTC
TRBJ2-7,.,.,TRBV29-1,CSVGMDSPYEQYF,TGCAGCGTTGGGATGGACAGTCCCTACGAGCAGTACTTC
TRBJ1-1,.,few,TRBV18,CASSPPGTGNMNTEAFF,TGTGCCAGCTCCCCCCCCGGGACTGGGAACATGAACACTGAAGCTTTCTTT
TRBJ1-6,.,many,TRBV19,CASNREGNSPLHF,TGTGCCAGTAACCGGGAGGGTAATTCACCCCTCCACTTT
TRBJ2-7,.,.,TRBV19,CASSELGSEQYF,TGTGCCAGTAGTGAACTTGGTAGCGAGCAGTACTTC
TRBJ1-4,TRBD1,.,TRBV5-3,CARSGRQGEREKLFF,TGTGCCAGAAGCGGGAGACAGGGGGAGAGAGAAAAACTGTTTTTT
TRBJ2-1,.,.,TRBV6-4,CASSDRERRGSSYNEQFF,TGTGCCAGCAGTGACAGAGAACGGCGGGGAAGCTCCTACAATGAGCAGTTCTTC
TRBJ2-2,TRBD1,few,TRBV27,CASTHGTGPNTGELFF,TGTGCCAGCACTCATGGGACAGGACCGAACACCGGGGAGCTGTTTTTT
TRBJ2-3,TRBD2,.,TRBV5-1,CASSLSPTSGGLGDTQYF,TGCGCCAGCAGCTTGTCCCCGACTAGCGGGGGGCTTGGAGATACGCAGTATTTT
TRBJ1-2,.,.,TRBV9,CASSVERDAYGYTF,TGTGCCAGCAGCGTCGAGCGAGATGCCTATGGCTACACCTTC
TRBJ2-2,.,.,TRBV4-1,CASSQATGTAAGELFF,TGCGCCAGCAGCCAAGCTACAGGGACCGCGGCCGGGGAGCTGTTTTTT
TRBJ1-2,TRBD1,.,TRBV29-1,CSVGTGVNYGYTF,TGCAGCGTTGGGACAGGGGTTAACTATGGCTACACCTTC
TRBJ1-1,.,few,TRBV19,CASSRRTEAFF,TGTGCCAGTAGTAGGAGGACTGAAGCTTTCTTT
TRBJ2-7,TRBD2,few,TRBV25-1,CASSESSGGTYEQYF,TGTGCCAGCAGTGAATCTAGCGGGGGAACCTACGAGCAGTACTTC
TRBJ2-7,TRBD1,once,TRBV7-8,CASTQRAGGHEQYF,TGTGCCAGCACCCAGCGGGCAGGGGGCCACGAGCAGTACTTC
TRBJ2-2,.,.,TRBV5-1,CASTKLQANTGELFF,TGCGCCAGCACCAAACTACAAGCGAACACCGGGGAGCTGTTTTTT
TRBJ1-2,.,many,TRBV12-1,CASITGVVGYGYTF,TGTGCCAGCATTACAGGGGTGGTTGGGTATGGCTACACCTTC
TRBJ2-3,.,once,TRBV19,CASSIGQQVVTDTQYF,TGTGCCAGTAGTATAGGCCAACAGGTGGTAACAGATACGCAGTATTTT
TRBJ1-2,.,.,TRBV28,CASSPGWGGYGYTF,TGTGCCAGCAGCCCCGGGTGGGGGGGCTATGGCTACACCTTC
TRBJ2-7,.,.,TRBV7-9,CASSDYRDFPYEQYF,TGTGCCAGCAGCGACTATAGGGACTTCCCCTACGAGCAGTACTTC
TRBJ1-6,TRBD1,.,TRBV6-6,CASSPRDRSSYNSPLHF,TGTGCCAGCAGTCCGCGGGACAGGAGCTCCTATAATTCACCCCTCCACTTT
TRBJ1-1,.,.,TRBV10-3,CAISGQPNTEAFF,TGTGCCATCAGTGGACAACCGAACACTGAAGCTTTCTTT
TRBJ2-2,.,.,TRBV18,CASSPDSVGELFF,TGTGCCAGCTCACCAGACAGCGTCGGGGAGCTGTTTTTT
TRBJ2-1,TRBD1,.,TRBV4-1,CASSGTGGWNEQFF,TGCGCCAGCAGTGGGACAGGGGGCTGGAATGAGCAGTTCTTC
TRBJ2-1,TRBD2,.,TRBV5-4,CASSQSGGLIDEQFF,TGTGCCAGCAGTCAAAGCGGGGGGTTGATCGATGAGCAGTTCTTC
TRBJ1-1,.,.,TRBV12-3/TRBV12-4,CASSLIRTEAFF,TGTGCCAGCAGTTTAATCCGTACTGAAGCTTTCTTT
TRBJ2-7,.,.,TRBV5-5,CASSLGVYEQYF,TGTGCCAGCAGCTTGGGAGTCTACGAGCAGTACTTC
TRBJ1-6,.,.,TRBV5-5,CASSLDSGQGNSPLHF,TGTGCCAGCAGCTTGGATTCTGGGCAGGGGAATTCACCCCTCCACTTT